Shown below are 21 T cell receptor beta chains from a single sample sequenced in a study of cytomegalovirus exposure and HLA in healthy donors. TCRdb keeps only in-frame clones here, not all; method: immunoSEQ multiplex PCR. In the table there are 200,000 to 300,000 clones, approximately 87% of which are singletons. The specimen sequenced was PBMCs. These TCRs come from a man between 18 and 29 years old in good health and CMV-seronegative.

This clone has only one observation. The CDR3 DNA follows: TGTGCCACCAGCAGAGTCCCGCAGTCCTACAATGAGCAGTTCTTC. It is translated as CATSRVPQSYNEQFF. The V gene is TRBV15, the J gene TRBJ2-1; no definite D call. Germline assignment: CDR1 LNHNV and CDR2 YYDKDF (reference sequence). The CDR3 sequence is 15 residues long. V lost 1 base and J lost 1, with 8 bases in between.

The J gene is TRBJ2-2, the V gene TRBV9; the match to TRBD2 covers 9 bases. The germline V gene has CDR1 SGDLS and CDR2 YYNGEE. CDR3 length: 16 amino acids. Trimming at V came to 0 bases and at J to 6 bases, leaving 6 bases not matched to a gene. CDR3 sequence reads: CASSVVASGTAGELFF. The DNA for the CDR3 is TGTGCCAGCAGCGTAGTGGCTAGCGGGACGGCCGGGGAGCTGTTTTTT.

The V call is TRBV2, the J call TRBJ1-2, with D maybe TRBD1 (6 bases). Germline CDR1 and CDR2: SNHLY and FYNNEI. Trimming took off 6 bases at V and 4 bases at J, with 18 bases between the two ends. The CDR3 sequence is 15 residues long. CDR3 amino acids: CASRPMIGGTYGYTF. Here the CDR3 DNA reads TGTGCCAGCAGGCCCATGATAGGGGGTACCTATGGCTACACCTTC.

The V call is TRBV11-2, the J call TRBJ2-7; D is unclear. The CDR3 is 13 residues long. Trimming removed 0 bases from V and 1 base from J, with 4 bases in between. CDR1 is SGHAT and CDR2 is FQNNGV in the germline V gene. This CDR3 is CASSLDISYEQYF. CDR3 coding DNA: TGTGCCAGCAGCTTAGATATTTCCTACGAGCAGTACTTC.

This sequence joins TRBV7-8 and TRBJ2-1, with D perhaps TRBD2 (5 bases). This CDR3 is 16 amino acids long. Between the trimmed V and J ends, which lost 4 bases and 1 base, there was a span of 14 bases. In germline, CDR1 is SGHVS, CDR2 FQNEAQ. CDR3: CASSYGLVGSYNEQFF. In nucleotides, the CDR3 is TGTGCCAGCAGCTATGGACTCGTGGGGTCCTACAATGAGCAGTTCTTC.

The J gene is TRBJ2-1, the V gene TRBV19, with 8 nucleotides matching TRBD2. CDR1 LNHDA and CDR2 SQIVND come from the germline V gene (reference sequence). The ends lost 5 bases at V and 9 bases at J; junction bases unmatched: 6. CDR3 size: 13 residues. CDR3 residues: CASSLLAGSEQFF. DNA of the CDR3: TGTGCCAGTAGTCTCTTAGCGGGAAGTGAGCAGTTCTTC.

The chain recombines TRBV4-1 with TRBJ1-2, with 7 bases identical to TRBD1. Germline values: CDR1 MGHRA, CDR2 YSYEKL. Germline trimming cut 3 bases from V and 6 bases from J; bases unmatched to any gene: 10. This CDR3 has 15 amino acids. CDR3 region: CASSHPNRDRNGYTF. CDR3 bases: TGCGCCAGCAGCCACCCTAACCGGGACAGAAATGGCTACACCTTC.

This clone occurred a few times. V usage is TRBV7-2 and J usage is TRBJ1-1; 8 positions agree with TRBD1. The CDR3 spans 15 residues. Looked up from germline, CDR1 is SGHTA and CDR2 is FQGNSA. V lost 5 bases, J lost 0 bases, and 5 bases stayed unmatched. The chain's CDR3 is CASSPRTGLNTEAFF. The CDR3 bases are TGTGCCAGCAGCCCACGGACAGGGCTGAACACTGAAGCTTTCTTT.

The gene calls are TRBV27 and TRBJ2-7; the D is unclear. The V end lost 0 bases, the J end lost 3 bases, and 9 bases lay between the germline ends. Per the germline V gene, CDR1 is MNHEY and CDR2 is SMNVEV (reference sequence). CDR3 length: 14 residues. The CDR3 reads CASSLSRNGYEQYF. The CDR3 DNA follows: TGTGCCAGCAGTTTATCCCGTAACGGCTACGAGCAGTACTTC.

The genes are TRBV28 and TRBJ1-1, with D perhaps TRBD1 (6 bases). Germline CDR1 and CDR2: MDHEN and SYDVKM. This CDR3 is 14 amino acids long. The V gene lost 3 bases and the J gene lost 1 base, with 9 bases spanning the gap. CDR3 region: CASSFWGQNTEAFF. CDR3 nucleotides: TGTGCCAGCAGTTTCTGGGGACAGAACACTGAAGCTTTCTTT.

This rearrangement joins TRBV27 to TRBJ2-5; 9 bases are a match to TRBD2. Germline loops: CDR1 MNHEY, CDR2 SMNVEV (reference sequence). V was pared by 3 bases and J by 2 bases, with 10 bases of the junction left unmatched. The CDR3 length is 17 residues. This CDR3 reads CASSFNMVAGGQETQYF. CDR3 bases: TGTGCCAGCAGTTTCAATATGGTGGCGGGAGGGCAAGAGACCCAGTACTTC.

The CDR3, as DNA: TGTGCCAGCAGTTACTCCCCAACAGGGGGCGAGCAGTACTTC. Translating gives CASSYSPTGGEQYF. The J gene is TRBJ2-7, the V gene TRBV6-5; 8 nucleotides match TRBD1. The junction had 4 bases not matched to a gene; V was cut back by 0 bases and J by 6 bases. CDR1 and CDR2 from the germline V gene are MNHEY and SVGAGI. The CDR3 spans 14 residues.

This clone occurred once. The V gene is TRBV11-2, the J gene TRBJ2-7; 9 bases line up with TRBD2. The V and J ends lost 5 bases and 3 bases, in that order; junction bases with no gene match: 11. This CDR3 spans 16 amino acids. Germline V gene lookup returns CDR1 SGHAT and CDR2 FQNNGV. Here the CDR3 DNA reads TGTGCCAGCAGCCCCGGGGTAGCGGGGGATCTCTACGAGCAGTACTTC. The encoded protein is CASSPGVAGDLYEQYF.

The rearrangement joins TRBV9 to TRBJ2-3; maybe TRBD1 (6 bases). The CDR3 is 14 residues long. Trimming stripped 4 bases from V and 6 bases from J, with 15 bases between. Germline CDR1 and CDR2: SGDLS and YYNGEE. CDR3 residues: CASSRKWQGDTQYF. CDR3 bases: TGTGCCAGCAGCCGGAAATGGCAGGGGGATACGCAGTATTTT.

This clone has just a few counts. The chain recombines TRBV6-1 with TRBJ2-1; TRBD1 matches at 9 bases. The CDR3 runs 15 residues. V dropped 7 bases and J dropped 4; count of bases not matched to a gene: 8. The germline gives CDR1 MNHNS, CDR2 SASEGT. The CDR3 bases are TGTGCCAGCAATCCAGACAGGGGGGGTTACAATGAGCAGTTCTTC. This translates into CASNPDRGGYNEQFF.

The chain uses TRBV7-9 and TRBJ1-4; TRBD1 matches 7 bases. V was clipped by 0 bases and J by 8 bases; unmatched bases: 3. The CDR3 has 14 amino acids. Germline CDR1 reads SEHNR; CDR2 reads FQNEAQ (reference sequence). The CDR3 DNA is TGTGCCAGCAGCTTAGCCTCAGGGGGGGAAAAACTGTTTTTT. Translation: CASSLASGGEKLFF.

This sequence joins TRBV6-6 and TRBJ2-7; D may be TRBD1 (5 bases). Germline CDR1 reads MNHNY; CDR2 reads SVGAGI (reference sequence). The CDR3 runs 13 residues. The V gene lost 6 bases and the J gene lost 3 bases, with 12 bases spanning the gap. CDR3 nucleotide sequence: TGTGCCAGCAGCCAGGGCACCCACTACGAGCAGTACTTC. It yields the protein CASSQGTHYEQYF.

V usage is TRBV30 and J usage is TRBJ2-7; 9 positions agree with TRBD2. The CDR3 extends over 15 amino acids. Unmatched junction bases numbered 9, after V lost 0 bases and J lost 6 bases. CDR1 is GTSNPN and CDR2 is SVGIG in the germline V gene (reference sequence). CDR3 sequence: CAWSVPGLAIVEQYF. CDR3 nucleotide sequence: TGTGCCTGGAGTGTGCCCGGACTAGCGATTGTCGAGCAGTACTTC. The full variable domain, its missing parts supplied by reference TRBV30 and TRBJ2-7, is SQTIHQWPATLVQPVGSPLSLECTVEGTSNPNLYWYRQAAGRGLQLLFYSVGIGQISSEVPQNLSASRPQDRQFILSSKKLLLSDSGFYLCAWSVPGLAIVEQYFGPGTRLTVT.

Here the CDR3 reads CASKVPRATEAFF. As DNA, the CDR3 is TGTGCCAGTAAGGTTCCGAGGGCCACTGAAGCTTTCTTT. The V call is TRBV19, the J call TRBJ1-1; no definite D call. V was pared by 7 bases and J by 4 bases, with 13 bases between. Germline CDR1 and CDR2: LNHDA and SQIVND (reference sequence). The CDR3 runs to 13 residues.

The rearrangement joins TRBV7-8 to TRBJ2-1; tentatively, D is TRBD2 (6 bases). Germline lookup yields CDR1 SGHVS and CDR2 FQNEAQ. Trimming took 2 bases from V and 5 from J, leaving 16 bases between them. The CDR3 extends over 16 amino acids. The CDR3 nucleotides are TGTGCCAGCAGCTTAAGCACTAGCCATTACAACAATGAGCAGTTCTTC. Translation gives CASSLSTSHYNNEQFF.

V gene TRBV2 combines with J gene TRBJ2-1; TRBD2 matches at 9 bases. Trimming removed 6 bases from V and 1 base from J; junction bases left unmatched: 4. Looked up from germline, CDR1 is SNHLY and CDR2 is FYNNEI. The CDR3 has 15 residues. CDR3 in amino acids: CASRATSGSYNEQFF. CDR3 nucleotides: TGTGCCAGCAGGGCTACTAGCGGGTCCTACAATGAGCAGTTCTTC. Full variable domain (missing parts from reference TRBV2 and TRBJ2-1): EPEVTQTPSHQVTQMGQEVILRCVPISNHLYFYWYRQILGQKVEFLVSFYNNEISEKSEIFDDQFSVERPDGSNFTLKIRSTKLEDSAMYFCASRATSGSYNEQFFGPGTRLTVL.